This passage covers 5 T cell receptor beta chains from one sample sequenced in a study of cytomegalovirus exposure and HLA in healthy donors (TCRdb year 2017). Preparation of the library involved the immunoSEQ multiplex PCR assay. For the multiplex PCR, a mixture combining 60 forward primers for TCR Vbeta segments and 13 reverse primers for TCR Jbeta segments was used. TCRdb's version of the immuneACCESS table is confined to in-frame rearrangements and falls short of the full clone set. An unresolved V gene accounts for under half of the shortfall where checked; the remainder is of unknown origin. This sample's table lists over 80,000 clones. About 5.9% of the sample belongs to the ten largest clones. The sequenced material came from PBMCs. The receptors shown here come from a girl between 10 and 17 years old in good health and CMV-seropositive.

The chain has TRBV5-4 and TRBJ2-7; the match to TRBD1 covers 7 bases. The CDR3 covers 16 residues. Germline CDR1 and CDR2: SGHNT and YYREEE (reference sequence). Trimming took 4 bases from V and 2 from J; bases not matched to a gene: 12. The CDR3 region is CASSLTGQAPPYEQYF. The CDR3 DNA reads TGTGCCAGCAGCCTCACCGGACAGGCCCCCCCCTACGAGCAGTACTTC.

The gene calls are TRBV6-5 and TRBJ2-5; 10 bases line up with TRBD2. V trimming: 6 bases; J trimming: 1 base; junction bases outside the gene matches: 5. The CDR3 consists of 15 residues. Germline V gene lookup returns CDR1 MNHEY and CDR2 SVGAGI. The CDR3 DNA sequence: TGTGCCAGCAGCTCACCTAGCGGGGGCCAAGAGACCCAGTACTTC. It encodes CASSSPSGGQETQYF.

The genes are TRBV9 and TRBJ2-1; 8 bases are shared with TRBD2. The CDR3 totals 14 residues. Unmatched junction bases numbered 3, after V lost 3 bases and J lost 4 bases. Germline CDR1 and CDR2: SGDLS and YYNGEE. CDR3 bases: TGTGCCAGCAGCGACGGGGGGGGTTACAATGAGCAGTTCTTC. It codes for CASSDGGGYNEQFF.

The V gene is TRBV14, the J gene TRBJ1-2; possibly TRBD1 for D (5 bases). CDR1 is SGHDN and CDR2 is FVKESK in the germline V gene. This CDR3 spans 13 amino acids. V was trimmed by 2 bases and J by 5 bases, leaving 9 bases between them. The CDR3 coding sequence is TGTGCCAGCAGCCAACAGGGCTGGTATGGCTACACCTTC. It is translated as CASSQQGWYGYTF. Full variable domain (rest looked up from reference TRBV14 and TRBJ1-2): EAGVTQFPSHSVIEKGQTVTLRCDPISGHDNLYWYRRVMGKEIKFLLHFVKESKQDESGMPNNRFLAERTGGTYSTLKVQPAELEDSGVYFCASSQQGWYGYTFGSGTRLTVV.

V usage is TRBV5-6 and J usage is TRBJ1-2; TRBD1 aligns across 8 bases. Germline assignment: CDR1 SGHDT and CDR2 YYEEEE. V lost 0 bases and J lost 8; bases outside the gene matches: 12. This CDR3 has 16 residues. CDR3 in DNA: TGTGCCAGCAGCTTGGGTTCAGGGGGCGCAAGGAGGGGCTACACCTTC. Translating gives CASSLGSGGARRGYTF.